This T cell receptor beta chain was captured in a study of CD8 T cells in ankylosing spondylitis. Notes on the study in general: The study looked at matched synovial fluid samples from ankylosing spondylitis patients. Disease-linked clones were reported to be significantly enriched there. Some motif variants were previously reported in reactive arthritis synovial fluid and blood. Roughly 8 highly homologous variants made up a TCR beta motif that seemed to typify ankylosing spondylitis blood. With a CD8+ phenotype, disease-linked clones were relatively rare in peripheral blood.

CDR1 and CDR2 from the germline V gene are LGHNA and YNFKEQ. V was trimmed by 2 bases and J by 0 bases, leaving 5 bases between them. The CDR3 sequence is 13 residues long. Comment on this clonotype: Its antigen is undetermined.

Quantitative 5'-RACE with molecular barcodes produced the TCR beta libraries. One entry per CDR3 protein results from TCRdb running MiXCR on the 5' RACE reads. The table records approximately 540,000 distinct CDR3 sequences, 12% of them present only once. This chain joins TRBV4-2 and TRBJ2-7; D call uncertain. Sequencing used blood, either unsorted or a sorted T cell fraction (not recorded which). This sequence was found in a male donor with ankylosing spondylitis. The CDR3, as DNA: TGTGCCAGCAGCCAAAGGGTCTCCTACGAGCAGTACTTC. This sequence encodes CASSQRVSYEQYF.